One sample yielded the 7 T cell receptor beta chains listed below, sequenced in a study of cytomegalovirus exposure and HLA in healthy donors. Both 60 Vbeta primers and 13 Jbeta primers went into the PCR. The data were produced by immunoSEQ multiplex PCR, yet TCRdb's version contains in-frame clones alone and is incomplete. The sample carries under 150,000 clones, 80% to 85% recorded once. Sequencing was performed on PBMCs. These receptor sequences come from a man between 18 and 29 years old in good health and CMV-seronegative.

CDR3 coding DNA: TGTGCCAGCAGCCCGACTAGCGGGGGACCAAATACGCAGTATTTT. Its protein is CASSPTSGGPNTQYF. The rearrangement links TRBV5-4 to TRBJ2-3, with 12 nucleotides matching TRBD2. J gave up 7 bases and V 4 bases, and 7 bases lay outside the gene matches. Germline V gives CDR1 SGHNT, CDR2 YYREEE (reference sequence). The CDR3 has 15 amino acids.

The chain's CDR3 is CASSQNRVLGYTF. In DNA form, the CDR3 reads TGTGCCAGCAGTCAAAACAGGGTTTTGGGCTACACCTTC. The genes are TRBV27 and TRBJ1-2, with a possible D match to TRBD1 (6 bases). The V gene's germline CDR1 is MNHEY and CDR2 SMNVEV (reference sequence). V lost 5 bases and J 8 bases, leaving 15 bases between the germline ends. CDR3 length: 13 residues.

This clone was found a few times. The rearrangement uses TRBV29-1 and TRBJ1-1; D is unresolved. With 4 bases removed from V and 5 bases from J, the gap between germline ends came to 8 bases. The CDR3 has 11 residues. In germline, CDR1 is SQVTM, CDR2 ANQGSEA. CDR3 in amino acids: CSVAGWTEAFF. The CDR3 bases are TGCAGCGTTGCCGGGTGGACTGAAGCTTTCTTT. The whole variable domain, filled in from reference TRBV29-1 and TRBJ1-1, reads SAVISQKPSRDICQRGTSLTIQCQVDSQVTMMFWYRQQPGQSLTLIATANQGSEATYESGFVIDKFPISRPNLTFSTLTVSNMSPEDSSIYLCSVAGWTEAFFGQGTRLTVV.

The chain employs TRBV2 and TRBJ2-2; perhaps TRBD1 as D (6 bases). Per the germline V gene, CDR1 is SNHLY and CDR2 is FYNNEI. Trimming removed 7 bases at V and 1 base at J, with 13 bases between. The CDR3 totals 15 residues. Here the CDR3 reads CASNIEGVNTGELFF. The CDR3 nucleotides are TGTGCCAGCAACATAGAGGGGGTGAACACCGGGGAGCTGTTTTTT.

The rearrangement joins TRBV5-1 to TRBJ2-1, with D perhaps matching TRBD2 (6 bases). Trimming took 7 bases from V and 9 from J, leaving 17 bases between them. Per the germline V gene, CDR1 is SGHRS and CDR2 is YFSETQ. The CDR3 has 13 amino acids. The CDR3 DNA sequence: TGCGCCAGCGGGCAGACCCTGGAGGGTGAGCAGTTCTTC. As protein: CASGQTLEGEQFF. Drawing the rest from reference TRBV5-1 and TRBJ2-1, the complete variable domain is KAGVTQTPRYLIKTRGQQVTLSCSPISGHRSVSWYQQTPGQGLQFLFEYFSETQRNKGNFPGRFSGRQFSNSRSEMNVSTLELGDSALYLCASGQTLEGEQFFGPGTRLTVL.

This clone was seen a single time. V usage is TRBV6-6 and J usage is TRBJ1-1, with unresolved D. V was clipped by 2 bases and J by 0 bases, with 10 bases between them. This CDR3 is built from 15 residues. Germline CDR1 is MNHNY and CDR2 is SVGAGI (reference sequence). CDR3: CASSYPPPMNTEAFF. CDR3 nucleotides: TGTGCCAGCAGTTACCCCCCCCCAATGAACACTGAAGCTTTCTTT.

The chain recombines TRBV4-2 with TRBJ2-7; 8 nucleotides align to TRBD1. Trimming took 2 bases from V and 3 from J; bases not matched to a gene: 6. The germline V gene has CDR1 LGHNA and CDR2 YNFKEQ. The CDR3 consists of 15 residues. The CDR3, as DNA: TGTGCCAGCAGCCAAACCGGGACAGGCATCTACGAGCAGTACTTC. Protein: CASSQTGTGIYEQYF.